This TCR beta chain was sequenced in a study of monozygotic twins with inflammatory bowel disease. With the 5' RACE reads reprocessed, TCRdb shows one record per CDR3 protein and no DNA. The sample yields approximately 150,000 distinct CDR3 sequences, of which the top ten take up 2% to 2.5%. CDR1 is MNHEY, CDR2 SVGAGI, per germline. This CDR3 comprises 16 residues. This clonotype originated in a human donor with ulcerative colitis or Crohn's disease, or a healthy co-twin of an affected twin (not recorded which). The sequencing input was blood. The J gene is TRBJ2-7, the V gene TRBV6-5; TCRdb's assignment of TRBD2 cannot be checked, as there is no DNA. The CDR3: CASSYSIGGGTYEQYF.